A selection of T cell receptor beta chains follows, all from one sample in a study of CD8 T cells in ankylosing spondylitis. TCRdb fed the 5' RACE reads into MiXCR, producing one record per CDR3 protein. The table includes under 300,000 distinct CDR3 sequences, around 7.8% detected once. The specimen was blood, either unsorted or a sorted T cell fraction (not recorded which). The source is a male donor with ankylosing spondylitis or in good health (not recorded which). The CDR3 runs from the conserved cysteine through the conserved F or W. Each record gives: clone size, V gene, CDR3 length, J gene, D gene, CDR3 protein, CDR3 DNA. A D gene is named only where the DNA matches it firmly. The listing skips clone size in some rows; elsewhere it reads once, few, many or a size class.

>many|TRBV20-1|11|TRBJ1-1|-
CSPSANTEAFF
TGCAGTCCCAGCGCGAACACTGAAGCTTTCTTT
>many|TRBV9|14|TRBJ1-2|TRBD1
CASSPPLGQGFVTF
TGTGCCAGCAGCCCACCCCTCGGACAGGGATTCGTCACCTTC
>many|TRBV6-5|13|TRBJ2-1|-
CASSYSGFNEQFF
TGTGCCAGCAGTTACTCCGGGTTCAATGAGCAGTTCTTC
>many|TRBV7-2|15|TRBJ1-5|-
CASSPKGYSNQPQHF
TGTGCCAGCAGCCCCAAGGGGTATAGCAATCAGCCCCAGCATTTT
>many|TRBV12-3/TRBV12-4|15|TRBJ2-1|-
CASSLPPEGWDEQFF
TGTGCCAGCAGTTTACCCCCAGAGGGTTGGGATGAGCAGTTCTTC
>few|TRBV14|17|TRBJ2-6|-
CASSQGRAWTGANVLTF
TGTGCCAGCAGCCAAGGACGAGCGTGGACTGGGGCCAACGTCCTGACTTTC
>few|TRBV3-1|12|TRBJ1-1|-
CASSHGNTEAFF
TGTGCCAGCAGCCACGGGAACACTGAAGCTTTCTTT
>many|TRBV18|16|TRBJ2-2|TRBD2
CASSPPLAGNTGELFF
TGTGCCAGCTCACCACCCCTAGCGGGCAACACCGGGGAGCTGTTTTTT
>-|TRBV27|10|TRBJ2-5|-
CASGWETQYF
TGTGCCAGTGGGTGGGAGACCCAGTACTTC
>few|TRBV27|14|TRBJ2-7|-
CASSPRDTRSRQYF
TGTGCCAGCAGTCCTCGGGACACCCGGTCTAGGCAGTACTTC
>many|TRBV29-1|13|TRBJ2-1|TRBD1
CSVSSGGFNEQFF
TGCAGCGTTAGCTCAGGGGGCTTCAATGAGCAGTTCTTC
>few|TRBV12-3/TRBV12-4|17|TRBJ2-2|-
CASSLFQWTANTGELFF
TGTGCCAGCAGTTTGTTCCAGTGGACGGCGAACACCGGGGAGCTGTTTTTT
>-|TRBV12-3/TRBV12-4|13|TRBJ2-7|-
CASRTGSTYEQYF
TGTGCCAGCCGCACGGGGTCCACCTACGAGCAGTACTTC
>-|TRBV15|15|TRBJ2-1|-
CATSFQLGAGDEQFF
TGTGCCACCAGCTTCCAACTGGGGGCGGGGGATGAGCAGTTCTTC
>many|TRBV7-9|15|TRBJ2-1|TRBD1
CASSPVQGADDEQFF
TGTGCCAGCAGCCCCGTACAGGGGGCAGACGATGAGCAGTTCTTC
>many|TRBV5-1|15|TRBJ2-1|-
CASSLPESAYNEQFF
TGCGCCAGCAGCCTTCCGGAGAGCGCCTACAATGAGCAGTTCTTC
>many|TRBV20-1|16|TRBJ2-1|TRBD2
CSARDILAGGWNEQFF
TGCAGTGCTAGAGATATACTAGCGGGGGGCTGGAATGAGCAGTTCTTC
>many|TRBV12-3/TRBV12-4|12|TRBJ1-5|-
CASSLSKSPQHF
TGTGCCAGCAGTTTAAGCAAATCGCCCCAGCATTTT
>-|TRBV25-1|15|TRBJ1-4|TRBD1
CASSATGAGGEKLFF
TGTGCCAGCAGTGCCACAGGGGCGGGGGGTGAAAAACTGTTTTTT
>many|TRBV5-1|14|TRBJ2-1|TRBD2
CASSPRLAGDEQFF
TGCGCCAGCAGCCCGAGACTAGCGGGGGATGAGCAGTTCTTC
>many|TRBV7-9|13|TRBJ1-2|-
CASSATGFYGYTF
TGTGCCAGCAGCGCTACAGGGTTCTATGGCTACACCTTC
>few|TRBV20-1|14|TRBJ2-7|TRBD1
CSAAGTGGQYEQYF
TGCAGTGCTGCCGGGACAGGGGGTCAGTACGAGCAGTACTTC
>many|TRBV20-1|16|TRBJ2-7|TRBD2
CSARGTSGWSSYEQYF
TGCAGTGCTAGAGGAACTAGCGGGTGGAGCTCCTACGAGCAGTACTTC
>-|TRBV6-5|15|TRBJ1-5|TRBD1
CASSFGQGFGQPQHF
TGTGCCAGCAGTTTCGGACAGGGTTTTGGCCAGCCCCAGCATTTT
>many|TRBV7-2|15|TRBJ2-7|-
CASSPEEGSLREQYF
TGTGCCAGCAGCCCGGAGGAGGGGTCCCTACGGGAGCAGTACTTC
>many|TRBV5-5|16|TRBJ1-1|-
CASSLARQAMNTEAFF
TGTGCCAGCAGCTTGGCCCGGCAGGCCATGAACACTGAAGCTTTCTTT
>many|TRBV9|15|TRBJ2-5|TRBD2
CASSVGTSGKETQYF
TGTGCCAGCAGCGTCGGGACTAGCGGTAAAGAGACCCAGTACTTC
>many|TRBV5-1|14|TRBJ2-3|-
CASSLGSRRDTQYF
TGCGCCAGCAGCTTGGGATCCCGGCGCGATACGCAGTATTTT
>few|TRBV28|13|TRBJ1-2|-
CATRGRWDYGYTF
TGTGCCACCCGCGGACGATGGGATTATGGCTACACCTTC